This TCR beta chain appears in the sequencing data of a study of regulatory T cells in long-lasting Graves disease. Study-wide points: Those with persistent Graves' had less TCR diversity than newly diagnosed patients.

V dropped 5 bases and J dropped 2 bases, with 12 bases sitting between them. The CDR3 extends over 14 amino acids. The germline CDR1 and CDR2 sequences are MNHEY and SMNVEV (reference sequence). This clonotype has ten or more counts. Its antigen is as yet unknown. The authors built TCR beta libraries using iRepertoire HTBI primers and Arm-PCR of CDR3 regions. TCRdb re-called the multiplex PCR reads with MiXCR, one entry per CDR3 protein. The sample holds approximately 470,000 distinct CDR3 sequences, roughly 16% seen once. This sample's time point: newly diagnosed GD, antithyroid drugs for less than 3 months. Making the TCR library involved RNA that had been extracted from PBMCs. In addition, the sample was reused for a study of T cells in Graves' hyperthyroidism and ophthalmopathy. Turning to that study: Lactation, pregnancy, other autoimmune disease or uncontrolled infection led to exclusion of patients. HTBI primers were used for first-round RT-PCR of the TCR CDR3. Ophthalmopathy was separated from stable hyperthyroidism by a 13 V-J model.

The clonotype originates from a man aged 35-49 years with Graves disease. The sample consisted of peripheral blood mononuclear cells (PBMCs), taken at new diagnosis, from a patient treated with antithyroid drugs. The V call is TRBV27, the J call TRBJ2-5; perhaps TRBD1 as D (5 bases). CDR3 residues: CASSKGRVQETQYF. CDR3 DNA sequence: TGTGCCAGCAGTAAAGGCAGGGTTCAAGAGACCCAGTACTTC.